Here is one T cell receptor beta chain with its context. The source of the sample is a study of blood T cell repertoires in COVID-19. For the study at large: Samples taken during acute and convalescent COVID-19 were collected in the United States, Italy and Spain. PBMCs, B-cell-depleted T cells, or T cells provided the cDNA or gDNA that made up the material.

Source study methods: From reference gene primer amplification, estimates of nucleated cell counts were derived. Here immunoSEQ multiplex PCR was the method, and the copy in TCRdb shows in-frame clones only, minus some. The V and J calls and clone size were taken over from that table, and D and trimming were inferred from the DNA. The sample has 150,000 to 200,000 clones; over 80% are singletons. This clonotype was obtained from a woman aged 50 to 65 with acute or convalescent COVID-19. Specimen: peripheral blood.

In nucleotides, the CDR3 is TGTGCCAGCAGTGACTCAATAACAGGGAATGGCTACACCTTC. It is translated as CASSDSITGNGYTF. V usage is TRBV6-4 and J usage is TRBJ1-2, with D possibly being TRBD1 (6 bases). CDR3 length equals 14 residues. Looked up from germline, CDR1 is MRHNA and CDR2 is SNTAGT. V lost 0 bases to trimming and J lost 6 bases, with 11 bases between them.